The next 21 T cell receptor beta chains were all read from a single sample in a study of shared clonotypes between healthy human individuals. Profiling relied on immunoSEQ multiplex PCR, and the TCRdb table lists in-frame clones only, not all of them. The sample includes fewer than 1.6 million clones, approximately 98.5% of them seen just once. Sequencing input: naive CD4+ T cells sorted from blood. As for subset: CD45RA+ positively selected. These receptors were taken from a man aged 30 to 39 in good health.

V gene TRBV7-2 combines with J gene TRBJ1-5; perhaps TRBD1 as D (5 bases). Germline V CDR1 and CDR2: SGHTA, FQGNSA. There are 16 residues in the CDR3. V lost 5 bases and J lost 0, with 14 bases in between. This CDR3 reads CASSLGTAISNQPQHF. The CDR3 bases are TGTGCCAGCAGCCTGGGGACGGCTATTAGCAATCAGCCCCAGCATTTT. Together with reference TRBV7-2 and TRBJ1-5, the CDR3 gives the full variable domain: GAGVSQSPSNKVTEKGKDVELRCDPISGHTALYWYRQSLGQGLEFLIYFQGNSAPDKSGLPSDRFSAERTGGSVSTLTIQRTQQEDSAVYLCASSLGTAISNQPQHFGDGTRLSIL.

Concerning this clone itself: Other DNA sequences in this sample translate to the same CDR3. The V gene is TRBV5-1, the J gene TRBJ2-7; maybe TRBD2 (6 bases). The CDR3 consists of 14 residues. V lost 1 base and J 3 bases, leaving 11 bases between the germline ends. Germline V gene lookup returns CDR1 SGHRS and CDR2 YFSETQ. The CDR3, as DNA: TGCGCCAGCAGCTTGACGGGAGCCGGCTACGAGCAGTACTTC. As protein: CASSLTGAGYEQYF.

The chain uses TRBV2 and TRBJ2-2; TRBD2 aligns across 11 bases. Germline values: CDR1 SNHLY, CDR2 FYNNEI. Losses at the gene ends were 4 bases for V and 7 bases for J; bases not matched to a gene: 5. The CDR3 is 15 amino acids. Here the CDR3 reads CASSVTSGGHGELFF. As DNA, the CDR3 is TGTGCCAGCAGTGTAACTAGCGGGGGACACGGGGAGCTGTTTTTT.

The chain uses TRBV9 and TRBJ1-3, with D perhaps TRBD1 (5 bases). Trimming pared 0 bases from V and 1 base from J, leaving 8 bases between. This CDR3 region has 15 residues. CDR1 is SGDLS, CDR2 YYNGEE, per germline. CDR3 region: CASSVGEGSGNTIYF. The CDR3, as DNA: TGTGCCAGCAGCGTAGGGGAGGGGTCTGGAAACACCATATATTTT. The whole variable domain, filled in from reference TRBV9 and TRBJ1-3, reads DSGVTQTPKHLITATGQRVTLRCSPRSGDLSVYWYQQSLDQGLQFLIQYYNGEERAKGNILERFSAQQFPDLHSELNLSSLELGDSALYFCASSVGEGSGNTIYFGEGSWLTVV.

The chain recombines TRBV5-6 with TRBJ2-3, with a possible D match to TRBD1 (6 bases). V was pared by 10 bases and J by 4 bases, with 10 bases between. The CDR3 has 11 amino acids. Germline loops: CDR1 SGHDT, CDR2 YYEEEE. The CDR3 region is CAEGGSDTQYF. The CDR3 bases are TGTGCCGAAGGGGGTTCAGATACGCAGTATTTT.

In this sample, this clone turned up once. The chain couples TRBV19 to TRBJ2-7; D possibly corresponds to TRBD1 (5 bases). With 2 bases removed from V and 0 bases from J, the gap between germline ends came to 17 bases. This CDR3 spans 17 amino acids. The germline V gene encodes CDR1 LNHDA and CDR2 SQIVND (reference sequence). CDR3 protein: CASSIRALAGISYEQYF. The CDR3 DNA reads TGTGCCAGTAGTATAAGGGCCTTGGCAGGGATCTCCTACGAGCAGTACTTC. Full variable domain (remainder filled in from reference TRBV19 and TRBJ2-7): DGGITQSPKYLFRKEGQNVTLSCEQNLNHDAMYWYRQDPGQGLRLIYYSQIVNDFQKGDIAEGYSVSREKKESFPLTVTSAQKNPTAFYLCASSIRALAGISYEQYFGPGTRLTVT.

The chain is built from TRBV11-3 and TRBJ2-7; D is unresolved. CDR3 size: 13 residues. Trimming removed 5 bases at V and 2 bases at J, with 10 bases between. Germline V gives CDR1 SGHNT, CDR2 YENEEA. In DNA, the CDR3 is TGTGCCAGCAGCCTCAACCCGACCTACGAGCAGTACTTC. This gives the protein CASSLNPTYEQYF.

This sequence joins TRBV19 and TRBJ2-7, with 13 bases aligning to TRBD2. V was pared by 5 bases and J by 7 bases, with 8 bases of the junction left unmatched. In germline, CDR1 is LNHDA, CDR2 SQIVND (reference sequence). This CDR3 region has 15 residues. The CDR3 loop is CASSPLAGGPGEQYF. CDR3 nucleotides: TGTGCCAGTAGTCCACTAGCGGGAGGGCCCGGGGAGCAGTACTTC.

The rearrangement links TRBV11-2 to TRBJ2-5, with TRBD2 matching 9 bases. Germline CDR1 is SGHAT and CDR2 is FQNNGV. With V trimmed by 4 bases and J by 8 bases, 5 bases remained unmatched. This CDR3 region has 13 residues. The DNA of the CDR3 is TGTGCCAGCAGCTCAGAGCGGGAGGACACCCAGTACTTC. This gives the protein CASSSEREDTQYF. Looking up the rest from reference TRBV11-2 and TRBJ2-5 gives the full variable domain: EAGVAQSPRYKIIEKRQSVAFWCNPISGHATLYWYQQILGQGPKLLIQFQNNGVVDDSQLPKDRFSAERLKGVDSTLKIQPAKLEDSAVYLCASSSEREDTQYFGPGTRLLVL.

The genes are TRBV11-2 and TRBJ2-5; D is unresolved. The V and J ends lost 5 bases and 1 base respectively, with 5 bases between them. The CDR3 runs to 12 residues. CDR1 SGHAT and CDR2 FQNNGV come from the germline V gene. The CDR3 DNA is TGTGCCAGCAGCACCTTCCAAGAGACCCAGTACTTC. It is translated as CASSTFQETQYF.

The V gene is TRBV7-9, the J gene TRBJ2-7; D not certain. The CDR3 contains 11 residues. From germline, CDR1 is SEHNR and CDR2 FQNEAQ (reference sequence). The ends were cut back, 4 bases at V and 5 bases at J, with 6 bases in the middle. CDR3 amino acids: CASSSGNEQYF. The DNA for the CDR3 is TGTGCCAGCAGCTCCGGCAACGAGCAGTACTTC.

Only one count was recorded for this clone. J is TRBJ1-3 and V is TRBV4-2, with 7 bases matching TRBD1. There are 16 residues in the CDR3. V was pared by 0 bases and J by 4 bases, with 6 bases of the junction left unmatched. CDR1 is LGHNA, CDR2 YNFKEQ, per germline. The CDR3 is CASSQEWGQKGNTIYF. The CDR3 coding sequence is TGTGCCAGCAGCCAAGAGTGGGGACAGAAGGGAAACACCATATATTTT.

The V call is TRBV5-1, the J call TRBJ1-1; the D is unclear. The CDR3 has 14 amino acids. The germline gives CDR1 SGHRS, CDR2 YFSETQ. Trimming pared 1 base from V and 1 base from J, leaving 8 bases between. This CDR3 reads CASSLIDSNTEAFF. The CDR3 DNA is TGCGCCAGCAGCTTGATCGACTCGAACACTGAAGCTTTCTTT.

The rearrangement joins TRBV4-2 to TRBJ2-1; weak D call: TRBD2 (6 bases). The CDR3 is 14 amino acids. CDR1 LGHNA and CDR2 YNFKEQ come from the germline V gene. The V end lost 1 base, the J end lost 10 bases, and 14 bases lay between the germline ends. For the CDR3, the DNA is TGTGCCAGCAGCCAAGCAGTGTCGGAGGGGGAGCAGTTCTTC. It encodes CASSQAVSEGEQFF.

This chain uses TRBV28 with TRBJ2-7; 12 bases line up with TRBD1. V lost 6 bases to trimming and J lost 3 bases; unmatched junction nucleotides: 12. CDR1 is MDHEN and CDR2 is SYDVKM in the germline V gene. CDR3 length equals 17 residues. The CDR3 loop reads CASRQRDRGRGGYEQYF. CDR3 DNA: TGTGCCAGCAGGCAACGGGACAGGGGGCGAGGTGGCTACGAGCAGTACTTC.

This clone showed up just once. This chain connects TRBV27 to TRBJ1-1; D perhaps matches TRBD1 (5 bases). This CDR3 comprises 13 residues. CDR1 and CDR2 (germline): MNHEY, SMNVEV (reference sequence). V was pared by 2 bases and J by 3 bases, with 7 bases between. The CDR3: CASSLKTDTEAFF. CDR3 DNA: TGTGCCAGCAGTTTAAAGACAGACACTGAAGCTTTCTTT.

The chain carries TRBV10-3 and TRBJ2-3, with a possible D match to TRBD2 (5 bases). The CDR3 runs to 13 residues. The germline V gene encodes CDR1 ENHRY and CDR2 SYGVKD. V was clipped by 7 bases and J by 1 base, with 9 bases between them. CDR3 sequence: CAIMGGRTDTQYF. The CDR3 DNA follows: TGTGCCATCATGGGCGGGCGCACAGATACGCAGTATTTT.

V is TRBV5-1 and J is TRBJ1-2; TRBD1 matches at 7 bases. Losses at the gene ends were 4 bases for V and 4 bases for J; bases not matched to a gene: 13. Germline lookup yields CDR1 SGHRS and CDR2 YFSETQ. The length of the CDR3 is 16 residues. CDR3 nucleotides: TGCGCCAGCAGCCAAAACCCGGGACAGTTACCCTATGGCTACACCTTC. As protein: CASSQNPGQLPYGYTF.

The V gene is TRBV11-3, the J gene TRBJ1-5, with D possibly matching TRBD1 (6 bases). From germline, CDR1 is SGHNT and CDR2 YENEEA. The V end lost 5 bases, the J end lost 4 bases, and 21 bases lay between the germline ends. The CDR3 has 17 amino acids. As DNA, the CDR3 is TGTGCCAGCAGCCCCGGGTGGTACAGGGTGAGGAATCAGCCCCAGCATTTT. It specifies CASSPGWYRVRNQPQHF.

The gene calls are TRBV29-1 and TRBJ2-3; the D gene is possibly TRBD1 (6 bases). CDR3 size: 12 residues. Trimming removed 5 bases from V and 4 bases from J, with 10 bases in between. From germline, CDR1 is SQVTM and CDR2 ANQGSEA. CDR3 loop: CSVTGGADTQYF. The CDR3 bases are TGCAGCGTTACTGGGGGCGCAGATACGCAGTATTTT.

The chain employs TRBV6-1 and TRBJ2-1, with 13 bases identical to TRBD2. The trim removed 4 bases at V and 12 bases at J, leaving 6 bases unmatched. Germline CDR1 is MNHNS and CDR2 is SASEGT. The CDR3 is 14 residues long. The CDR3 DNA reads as TGTGCCAGCAGTGTTGGGACTAGCGGGATAGGGCAGTTCTTC. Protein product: CASSVGTSGIGQFF.